The 15 T cell receptor beta chains listed next were all sequenced from one sample in a study of blood T cell repertoires in COVID-19. Sequencing was performed with immunoSEQ multiplex PCR; in TCRdb, only in-frame clones are kept and a portion is missing. The sample includes approximately 270,000 clones, 85% to 90% of them seen just once. The sequencing sample was made of PBMCs or T cells enriched from blood (not recorded which). These receptor sequences come from a man aged 40-49 years who had recovered from COVID-19.

The rearrangement joins TRBV5-6 to TRBJ1-2, with D possibly matching TRBD1 (5 bases). The germline V and J ends were trimmed by 2 bases and 2 bases, with 10 bases remaining between them. CDR3 length: 14 residues. Germline CDR1 is SGHDT and CDR2 is YYEEEE. The DNA for the CDR3 is TGTGCCAGCAGCTTCGGCAGGGCGAACTATGGCTACACCTTC. Its protein is CASSFGRANYGYTF.

The chain is built from TRBV11-2 and TRBJ1-2; the D is unclear. Germline V gives CDR1 SGHAT, CDR2 FQNNGV. CDR3 length equals 11 residues. V shed 6 bases and J shed 8 bases, with 10 bases lying between them. The CDR3 spells CASSYGSGYTF. In nucleotides, the CDR3 is TGTGCCAGCAGTTACGGTAGCGGCTACACCTTC. Filled out from reference TRBV11-2 and TRBJ1-2, the complete variable domain reads EAGVAQSPRYKIIEKRQSVAFWCNPISGHATLYWYQQILGQGPKLLIQFQNNGVVDDSQLPKDRFSAERLKGVDSTLKIQPAKLEDSAVYLCASSYGSGYTFGSGTRLTVV.

Regarding this clone: One end of the junction is discordant with germline, which a read error may explain. The chain joins TRBV6-5 to TRBJ1-3; the D is unclear. The CDR3 covers 10 residues. Per the germline V gene, CDR1 is MNHEY and CDR2 is SVGAGI. The CDR3 sequence is CASTHPLGNF. The CDR3 DNA reads as TGTGCCAGCACACACCCCTTGGGCAATTTT.

This clone showed up just a few times. The J gene is TRBJ2-2, the V gene TRBV5-1; 15 bases align to TRBD2. V dropped 6 bases and J dropped 1; count of bases not matched to a gene: 7. Germline V gene data show CDR1 as SGHRS and CDR2 as YFSETQ. The length of the CDR3 is 18 residues. CDR3 loop: CASNSGTSGGLNTGELFF. In DNA, the CDR3 is TGCGCCAGCAACTCCGGGACTAGCGGGGGGCTGAACACCGGGGAGCTGTTTTTT.

This rearrangement joins TRBV30 to TRBJ1-2, with 8 bases aligning to TRBD1. The V segment lost 2 bases and the J segment 7 bases; nucleotides outside the gene matches: 6. In germline, CDR1 is GTSNPN, CDR2 SVGIG (reference sequence). The CDR3 has 13 amino acids. The CDR3 sequence: CAWSTRDRSGYTF. In nucleotides, the CDR3 is TGTGCCTGGAGTACCCGGGACAGGTCTGGCTACACCTTC.

The chain carries TRBV24-1 and TRBJ2-7; TRBD2 matches at 7 bases. Trimming at V came to 3 bases and at J to 1 base, leaving 5 bases not matched to a gene. The germline V gene encodes CDR1 KGHDR and CDR2 SFDVKD. The CDR3 is made up of 15 amino acids. The CDR3 DNA follows: TGTGCCACCAGTGATCCGAGGGAGGGATCCTACGAGCAGTACTTC. This codes for CATSDPREGSYEQYF.

This clone was observed a few times. The rearrangement uses TRBV2 and TRBJ2-3, with 7 nucleotides matching TRBD1. Germline lookup yields CDR1 SNHLY and CDR2 FYNNEI. V trimming: 8 bases; J trimming: 11 bases; junction bases outside the gene matches: 7. The CDR3 runs to 11 residues. CDR3 residues: CASDPWDRQYF. CDR3 in DNA: TGTGCCAGCGACCCTTGGGACAGGCAGTATTTT.

The chain recombines TRBV9 with TRBJ1-2; no clear D gene. The CDR3 extends over 12 amino acids. The ends were cut back, 3 bases at V and 3 bases at J, with 6 bases in the middle. The V gene's germline CDR1 is SGDLS and CDR2 YYNGEE. The CDR3: CASSGHDYGYTF. The CDR3 DNA follows: TGTGCCAGCAGCGGACACGACTATGGCTACACCTTC. Using reference TRBV9 and TRBJ1-2 for the parts outside the CDR3, the full variable domain is DSGVTQTPKHLITATGQRVTLRCSPRSGDLSVYWYQQSLDQGLQFLIQYYNGEERAKGNILERFSAQQFPDLHSELNLSSLELGDSALYFCASSGHDYGYTFGSGTRLTVV.

V usage is TRBV5-1 and J usage is TRBJ1-1, with 7 nucleotides matching TRBD1. CDR1 and CDR2 from the germline V gene are SGHRS and YFSETQ. The trim removed 0 bases at V and 4 bases at J, leaving 3 bases unmatched. This CDR3 is built from 14 residues. CDR3 nucleotides: TGCGCCAGCAGCTTGGGACAGGGTTTCACTGAAGCTTTCTTT. Its protein product is CASSLGQGFTEAFF.

This clone occurred once. The chain combines TRBV5-1 with TRBJ1-1, with D hard to call. CDR1 is SGHRS, CDR2 YFSETQ, per germline. The CDR3 contains 13 residues. The V end lost 1 base, the J end lost 7 bases, and 11 bases lay between the germline ends. The CDR3: CASSLPGRVEAFF. The CDR3 nucleotides are TGCGCCAGCAGCTTGCCGGGGAGGGTTGAAGCTTTCTTT.

The chain recombines TRBV9 with TRBJ2-7, with D tentatively TRBD1 (5 bases). V shed 0 bases and J shed 4 bases, with 17 bases lying between them. Germline values: CDR1 SGDLS, CDR2 YYNGEE. The CDR3 contains 16 residues. The CDR3 DNA follows: TGTGCCAGCAGCGTAGTCCCTACAGGTGACCTTTACGAGCAGTACTTC. It specifies CASSVVPTGDLYEQYF. The full variable domain, rest sourced from reference TRBV9 and TRBJ2-7, is DSGVTQTPKHLITATGQRVTLRCSPRSGDLSVYWYQQSLDQGLQFLIQYYNGEERAKGNILERFSAQQFPDLHSELNLSSLELGDSALYFCASSVVPTGDLYEQYFGPGTRLTVT.

The chain carries TRBV19 and TRBJ2-1, with TRBD2 identical over 16 bases. The CDR3 is 16 residues long. V dropped 6 bases and J dropped 6; count of bases not matched to a gene: 5. Germline CDR1 LNHDA, CDR2 SQIVND (reference sequence). The CDR3 protein is CASSPGLAGGPNEQFF. CDR3 nucleotides: TGTGCCAGTAGCCCGGGACTAGCGGGAGGGCCCAATGAGCAGTTCTTC.

This chain connects TRBV5-6 to TRBJ2-5; TRBD2 might be the D (5 bases). V shed 5 bases and J shed 2 bases, with 7 bases lying between them. The CDR3 totals 12 residues. Germline V lookup: CDR1 SGHDT, CDR2 YYEEEE. In DNA, the CDR3 is TGTGCCAGCAGGGGAGCACAAGAGACCCAGTACTTC. It translates to CASRGAQETQYF. The whole variable domain, filled in from reference TRBV5-6 and TRBJ2-5, reads DAGVTQSPTHLIKTRGQQVTLRCSPKSGHDTVSWYQQALGQGPQFIFQYYEEEERQRGNFPDRFSGHQFPNYSSELNVNALLLGDSALYLCASRGAQETQYFGPGTRLLVL.

V usage is TRBV5-8 and J usage is TRBJ1-4; 8 bases agree with TRBD1. V lost 5 bases to trimming and J lost 5 bases; unmatched junction nucleotides: 8. Germline CDR1 reads SGHTS; CDR2 reads YDEGEE. This CDR3 contains 15 residues. CDR3 bases: TGTGCCAGCAGACCCTACAGGGGGACGAATGAAAAACTGTTTTTT. It specifies CASRPYRGTNEKLFF.

V is TRBV7-2 and J is TRBJ2-3; D call uncertain. Germline V gene data show CDR1 as SGHTA and CDR2 as FQGNSA. The CDR3 has 13 residues. V lost 2 bases and J lost 2, with 5 bases in between. CDR3 loop: CASSLPVTDTQYF. CDR3 nucleotides: TGTGCCAGCAGCTTACCAGTCACAGATACGCAGTATTTT.